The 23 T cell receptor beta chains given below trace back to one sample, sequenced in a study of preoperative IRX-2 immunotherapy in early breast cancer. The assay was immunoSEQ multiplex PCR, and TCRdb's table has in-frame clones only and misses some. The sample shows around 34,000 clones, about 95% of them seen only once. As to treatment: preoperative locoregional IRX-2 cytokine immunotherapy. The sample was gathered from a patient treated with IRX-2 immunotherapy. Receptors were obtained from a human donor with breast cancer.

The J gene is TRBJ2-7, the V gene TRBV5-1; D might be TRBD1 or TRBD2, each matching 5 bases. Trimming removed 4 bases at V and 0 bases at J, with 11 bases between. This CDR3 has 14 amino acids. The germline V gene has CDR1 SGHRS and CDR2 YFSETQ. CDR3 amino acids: CASSLRDRSYEQYF. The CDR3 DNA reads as TGCGCCAGCAGCCTCCGGGACCGCTCCTACGAGCAGTACTTC.

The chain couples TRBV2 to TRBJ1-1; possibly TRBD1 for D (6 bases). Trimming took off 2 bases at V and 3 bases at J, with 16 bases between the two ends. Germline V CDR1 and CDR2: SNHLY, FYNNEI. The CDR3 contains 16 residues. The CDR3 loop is CASSELWTAVDTEAFF. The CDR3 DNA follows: TGTGCCAGCAGTGAATTGTGGACAGCGGTTGACACTGAAGCTTTCTTT.

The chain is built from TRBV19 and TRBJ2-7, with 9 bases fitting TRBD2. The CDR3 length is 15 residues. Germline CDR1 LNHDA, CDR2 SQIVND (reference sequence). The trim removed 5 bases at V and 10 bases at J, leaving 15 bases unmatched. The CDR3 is CASSASGNTRTQQYF. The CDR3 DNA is TGTGCCAGTAGTGCTAGCGGGAACACCCGCACCCAACAGTACTTC.

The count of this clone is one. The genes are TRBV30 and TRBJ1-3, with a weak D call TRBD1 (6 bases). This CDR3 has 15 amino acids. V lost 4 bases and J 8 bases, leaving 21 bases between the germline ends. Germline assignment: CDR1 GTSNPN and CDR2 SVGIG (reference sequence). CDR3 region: CAWIGGPPRRDTIYF. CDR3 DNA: TGTGCCTGGATAGGGGGGCCTCCCCGCCGGGACACCATATATTTT.

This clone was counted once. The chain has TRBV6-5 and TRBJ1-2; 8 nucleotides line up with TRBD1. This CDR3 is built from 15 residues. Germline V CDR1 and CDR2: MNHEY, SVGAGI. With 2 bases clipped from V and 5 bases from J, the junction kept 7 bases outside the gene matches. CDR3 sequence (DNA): TGTGCCAGCAGTTACAAGCAGGGGGCAGGGTATGGCTACACCTTC. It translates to CASSYKQGAGYGYTF.

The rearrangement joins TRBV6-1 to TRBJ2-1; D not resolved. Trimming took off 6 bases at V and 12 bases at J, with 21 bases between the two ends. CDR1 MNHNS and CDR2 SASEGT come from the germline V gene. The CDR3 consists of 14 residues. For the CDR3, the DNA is TGTGCCAGCAGGACCACCATGGCAGGCAGAGGGCAGTTCTTC. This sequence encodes CASRTTMAGRGQFF.

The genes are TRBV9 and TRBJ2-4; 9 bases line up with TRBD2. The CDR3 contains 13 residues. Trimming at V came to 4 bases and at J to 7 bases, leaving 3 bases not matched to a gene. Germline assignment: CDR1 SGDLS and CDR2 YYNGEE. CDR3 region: CASSPSGGNIQYF. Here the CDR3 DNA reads TGTGCCAGCAGCCCGAGCGGGGGGAACATTCAGTACTTC. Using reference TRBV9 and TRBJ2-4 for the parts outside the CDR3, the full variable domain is DSGVTQTPKHLITATGQRVTLRCSPRSGDLSVYWYQQSLDQGLQFLIQYYNGEERAKGNILERFSAQQFPDLHSELNLSSLELGDSALYFCASSPSGGNIQYFGAGTRLSVL.

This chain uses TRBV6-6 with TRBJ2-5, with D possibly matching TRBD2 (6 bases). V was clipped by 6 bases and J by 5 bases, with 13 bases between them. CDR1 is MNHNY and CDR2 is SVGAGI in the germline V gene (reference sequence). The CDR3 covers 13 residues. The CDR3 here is CASRGGLGETQYF. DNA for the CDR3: TGTGCCAGCAGGGGAGGATTAGGGGAGACCCAGTACTTC.

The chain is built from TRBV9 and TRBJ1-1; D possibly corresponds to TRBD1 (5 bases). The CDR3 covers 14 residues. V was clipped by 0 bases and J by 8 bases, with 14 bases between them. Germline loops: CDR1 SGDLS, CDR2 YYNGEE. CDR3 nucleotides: TGTGCCAGCAGCGTAGGAAATTCGGGGCGCGAAGCTTTCTTT. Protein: CASSVGNSGREAFF.

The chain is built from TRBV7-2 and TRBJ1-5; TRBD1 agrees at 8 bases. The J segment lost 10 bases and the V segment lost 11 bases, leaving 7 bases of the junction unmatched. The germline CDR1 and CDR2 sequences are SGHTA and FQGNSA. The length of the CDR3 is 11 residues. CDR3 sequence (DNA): TGTGCCGGCGGACAGGGCGTCCCCCAGCATTTT. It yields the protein CAGGQGVPQHF.

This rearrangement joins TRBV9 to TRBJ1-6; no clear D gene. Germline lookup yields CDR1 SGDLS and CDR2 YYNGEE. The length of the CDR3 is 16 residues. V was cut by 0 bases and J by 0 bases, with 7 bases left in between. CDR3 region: CASSVVGSSYNSPLHF. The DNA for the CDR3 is TGTGCCAGCAGCGTAGTTGGGAGCTCCTATAATTCACCCCTCCACTTT.

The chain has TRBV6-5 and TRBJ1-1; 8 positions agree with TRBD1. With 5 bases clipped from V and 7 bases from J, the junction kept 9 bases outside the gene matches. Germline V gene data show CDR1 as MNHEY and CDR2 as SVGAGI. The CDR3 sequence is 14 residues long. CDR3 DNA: TGTGCCAGCAGTACTACAGGGGGGGTAGGTGAAGCTTTCTTT. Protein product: CASSTTGGVGEAFF.

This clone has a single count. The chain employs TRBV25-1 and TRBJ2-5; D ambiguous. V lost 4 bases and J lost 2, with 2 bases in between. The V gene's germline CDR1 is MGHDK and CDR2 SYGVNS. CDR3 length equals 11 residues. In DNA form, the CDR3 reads TGTGCCAGCAGTGGACAAGAGACCCAGTACTTC. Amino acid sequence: CASSGQETQYF. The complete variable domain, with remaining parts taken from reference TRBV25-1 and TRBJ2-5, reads EADIYQTPRYLVIGTGKKITLECSQTMGHDKMYWYQQDPGMELHLIHYSYGVNSTEKGDLSSESTVSRIRTEHFPLTLESARPSHTSQYLCASSGQETQYFGPGTRLLVL.

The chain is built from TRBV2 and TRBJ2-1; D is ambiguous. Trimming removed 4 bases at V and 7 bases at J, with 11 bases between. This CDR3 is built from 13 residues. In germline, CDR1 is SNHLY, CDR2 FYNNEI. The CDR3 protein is CASSVNGLNEQFF. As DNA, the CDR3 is TGTGCCAGCAGTGTAAATGGGCTGAATGAGCAGTTCTTC.

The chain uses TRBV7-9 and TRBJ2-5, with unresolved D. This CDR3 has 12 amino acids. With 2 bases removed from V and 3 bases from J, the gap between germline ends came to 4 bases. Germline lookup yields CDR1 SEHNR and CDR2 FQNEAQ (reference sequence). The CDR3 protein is CASSLTEETQYF. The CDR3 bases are TGTGCCAGCAGCTTAACAGAAGAGACCCAGTACTTC.

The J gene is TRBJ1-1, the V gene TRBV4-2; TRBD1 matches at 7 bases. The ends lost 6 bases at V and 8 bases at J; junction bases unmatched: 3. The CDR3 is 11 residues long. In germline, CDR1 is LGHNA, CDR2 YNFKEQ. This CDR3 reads CASSRDREAFF. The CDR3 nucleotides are TGTGCCAGCAGTCGGGACAGAGAAGCTTTCTTT.

The CDR3 spells CASSGSTGGPEAFF. The CDR3 DNA follows: TGTGCCAGCAGCGGCTCTACAGGGGGCCCTGAAGCTTTCTTT. The chain uses TRBV9 and TRBJ1-1; 9 bases match TRBD1. The germline gives CDR1 SGDLS, CDR2 YYNGEE. The CDR3 is made up of 14 amino acids. The V and J ends lost 3 bases and 6 bases, in that order; junction bases with no gene match: 6.

The CDR3 is CASRPTVGNEKLFF. In nucleotides, the CDR3 is TGTGCCAGCAGACCGACGGTGGGGAATGAAAAACTGTTTTTT. The V and J genes are TRBV11-2 and TRBJ1-4; the D is unclear. Per germline, CDR1 SGHAT and CDR2 FQNNGV. Trimming stripped 6 bases from V and 5 bases from J, with 13 bases between. There are 14 residues in the CDR3.

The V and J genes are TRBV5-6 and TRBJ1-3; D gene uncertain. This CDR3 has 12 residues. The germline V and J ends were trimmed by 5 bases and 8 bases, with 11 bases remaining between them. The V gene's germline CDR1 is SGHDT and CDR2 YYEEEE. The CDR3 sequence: CASSSRWDTIYF. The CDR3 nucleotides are TGTGCCAGCAGTTCCCGTTGGGACACCATATATTTT.

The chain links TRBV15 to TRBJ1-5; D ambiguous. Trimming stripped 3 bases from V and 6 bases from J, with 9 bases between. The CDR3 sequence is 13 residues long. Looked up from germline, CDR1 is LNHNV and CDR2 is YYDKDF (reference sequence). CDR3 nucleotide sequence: TGTGCCACCAGCAGGGGGTGGGGTCAGCCCCAGCATTTT. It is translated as CATSRGWGQPQHF.

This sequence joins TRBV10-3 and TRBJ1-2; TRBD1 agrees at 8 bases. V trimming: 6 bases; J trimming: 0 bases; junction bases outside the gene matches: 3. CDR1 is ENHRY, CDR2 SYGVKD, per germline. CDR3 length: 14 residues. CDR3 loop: CAISGTGTNYGYTF. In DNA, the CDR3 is TGTGCCATCAGCGGGACAGGAACTAACTATGGCTACACCTTC.

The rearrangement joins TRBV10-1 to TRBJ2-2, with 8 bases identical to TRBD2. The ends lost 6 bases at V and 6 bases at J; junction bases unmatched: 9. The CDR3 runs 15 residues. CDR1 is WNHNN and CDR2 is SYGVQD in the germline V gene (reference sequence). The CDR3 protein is CASRPGGELAGELFF. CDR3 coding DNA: TGCGCCAGCAGGCCCGGGGGGGAATTGGCCGGGGAGCTGTTTTTT.

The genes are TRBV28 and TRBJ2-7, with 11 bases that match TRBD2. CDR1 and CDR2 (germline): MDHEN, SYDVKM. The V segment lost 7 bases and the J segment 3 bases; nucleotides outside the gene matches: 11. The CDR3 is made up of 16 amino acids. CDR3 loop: CASNRGSGRGGYEQYF. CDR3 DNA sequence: TGTGCCAGCAATAGGGGTAGCGGGAGGGGAGGCTACGAGCAGTACTTC.